The rows below give T cell receptor beta chains drawn from one sample of a study of cytomegalovirus exposure and HLA in healthy donors. This table comes from immunoSEQ multiplex PCR, and its TCRdb copy is limited to in-frame clones, with some not included. The table shows 100,000 to 150,000 clones, with less than 85% occurring only once. Material for sequencing was PBMCs. The receptor source for this set is a man aged 35-49 years in good health and CMV-seronegative. Both conserved end residues are part of each CDR3. The D gene is left open where the match is weak. The size entry is marked missing in some rows and otherwise reads once, few, many or a size class.

CDR3 length | D gene | J gene | clone size | V gene | CDR3 DNA | CDR3 protein
13 | TRBD1 | TRBJ1-5 | - | TRBV9 | TGTGCCAGCAGCGTCACAGGGGATCAGCCCCAGCATTTT | CASSVTGDQPQHF
16 | TRBD2 | TRBJ2-1 | - | TRBV12-5 | TGTGCTAGTGGTTTGTGGCTAGCGGGACCTTACAATGAGCAGTTCTTC | CASGLWLAGPYNEQFF
14 | - | TRBJ2-2 | - | TRBV7-2 | TGTGCCAGCAGCTCCCATCTCCGGGCCGGGGAGCTGTTTTTT | CASSSHLRAGELFF
15 | TRBD1 | TRBJ1-2 | few | TRBV27 | TGTGCCAGCAGTTCCTACAGGGGAACTAACTATGGCTACACCTTC | CASSSYRGTNYGYTF
15 | TRBD2 | TRBJ2-1 | - | TRBV9 | TGTGCCAGCACGGGAGGCGGGGGGGCCGGCAATGAGCAGTTCTTC | CASTGGGGAGNEQFF
13 | - | TRBJ2-2 | - | TRBV7-3 | TGTGCCAGCAGCTTACGGGGAACCGGGGAGCTGTTTTTT | CASSLRGTGELFF
15 | - | TRBJ1-5 | - | TRBV30 | TGTGCCTGGAGTGGGCAAGGGGGATTTGGACAGCCCCAGCATTTT | CAWSGQGGFGQPQHF
15 | TRBD1 | TRBJ2-1 | once | TRBV19 | TGTGCCAGTAGTATAGAAAGGGGGCCGTACAATGAGCAGTTCTTC | CASSIERGPYNEQFF
18 | TRBD1 | TRBJ2-2 | - | TRBV5-1 | TGCGCCACCTCACCCCGTAGACGACAGGGGGAAAACACCGGGGAGCTGTTTTTT | CATSPRRRQGENTGELFF
16 | - | TRBJ1-4 | - | TRBV7-2 | TGTGCCAGCAGCTTCTCCTCTGGGGCGCAGAGTGAAAAACTGTTTTTT | CASSFSSGAQSEKLFF
16 | TRBD1 | TRBJ2-2 | - | TRBV9 | TGTGCCGGCAGCGTAAAGGACAGGAGGCCGACCGGGGAGCTGTTTTTT | CAGSVKDRRPTGELFF
14 | TRBD1 | TRBJ2-1 | - | TRBV11-3 | TGTGCCAGCAGCTTACAAACAGGGGTCAATGAGCAGTTCTTC | CASSLQTGVNEQFF
14 | TRBD1 | TRBJ2-7 | - | TRBV2 | TGTGCCAGCAGCAACGGACAGGGAACCTACGAGCAGTACTTC | CASSNGQGTYEQYF
13 | TRBD2 | TRBJ2-7 | - | TRBV7-2 | TGTGCCAGCAGCCGTAGCGGGAGGAACGAGCAGTACTTC | CASSRSGRNEQYF
16 | TRBD2 | TRBJ2-3 | - | TRBV9 | TGTGCCAGCAGCGTTCTAGCGGGGGGGCCTACAGATACGCAGTATTTT | CASSVLAGGPTDTQYF
14 | - | TRBJ2-7 | - | TRBV7-2 | TGTGCCAGCAGCTTAGGGGGGGGCGTCTACGAGCAGTACTTC | CASSLGGGVYEQYF
15 | TRBD2 | TRBJ2-3 | - | TRBV7-8 | TGTGCCAGCAGCTTGACTAGCGGGAGGGCAGATACGCAGTATTTT | CASSLTSGRADTQYF
15 | - | TRBJ2-2 | - | TRBV7-9 | TGTGCCAGCAGCACCGGTTTTTACGGGACCGGGGAGCTGTTTTTT | CASSTGFYGTGELFF
13 | - | TRBJ1-2 | few | TRBV6-1 | TGTGCCAGCAGTGAAGCGAGGGCCGAAGGCTACACCTTC | CASSEARAEGYTF
16 | TRBD2 | TRBJ2-1 | - | TRBV15 | TGTGCCACCAGCAGAGATAGCGGGGGAACTTACAATGAGCAGTTCTTC | CATSRDSGGTYNEQFF
14 | - | TRBJ2-7 | - | TRBV9 | TGTGCCAGCAGCCCTAACCCTCGAGATGACGAGCAGTACTTC | CASSPNPRDDEQYF
13 | - | TRBJ2-7 | - | TRBV7-3 | TGTGCCAGCAGCGTCGGCCCCAGGTACGAGCAGTACTTC | CASSVGPRYEQYF
15 | - | TRBJ2-7 | - | TRBV19 | TGTGCCAGTAGTATCGAACAGTCTTCTACCTACGAGCAGTACTTC | CASSIEQSSTYEQYF
14 | TRBD1 | TRBJ1-2 | - | TRBV5-6 | TGTGCCAGCAGCACAGGGACAGGAAACTATGGCTACACCTTC | CASSTGTGNYGYTF
16 | - | TRBJ2-1 | - | TRBV9 | TGTGCCAGCAGCGTATCTCAGGGGAAAGCCTACAATGAGCAGTTCTTC | CASSVSQGKAYNEQFF
15 | - | TRBJ1-2 | - | TRBV5-1 | TGCGCCAGCAGCTTGAGTCCAGGGTCGGGCGATGGCTACACCTTC | CASSLSPGSGDGYTF
14 | - | TRBJ2-7 | - | TRBV7-8 | TGTGCCAGCAGCTTCGGGGTATCGGGTTACGAGCAGTACTTC | CASSFGVSGYEQYF
14 | - | TRBJ2-3 | - | TRBV2 | TGTGCCAGCAGTGAAAGCCTCGAAACAGATACGCAGTATTTT | CASSESLETDTQYF
15 | - | TRBJ1-1 | - | TRBV9 | TGTGCCAGCAGCGTAGAGGGACTTCCGAACACTGAAGCTTTCTTT | CASSVEGLPNTEAFF
15 | TRBD1 | TRBJ2-7 | - | TRBV4-1 | TGCGCCAGCAGCCAGGGGACAGGTGTTCCCTACGAGCAGTACTTC | CASSQGTGVPYEQYF
19 | TRBD2 | TRBJ2-3 | - | TRBV5-6 | TGTGCCAGCAGCTTCCCGGGACTAGCGCCTACGCGGGTTACAGATACGCAGTATTTT | CASSFPGLAPTRVTDTQYF
15 | TRBD1 | TRBJ1-2 | - | TRBV28 | TGTGCCAGCAGTCTCTCGGACAGGTTGGGCTATGGCTACACCTTC | CASSLSDRLGYGYTF
14 | - | TRBJ2-2 | - | TRBV5-1 | TGCGCCAGCAGCGAGTTACCGAACACCGGGGAGCTGTTTTTT | CASSELPNTGELFF
18 | - | TRBJ1-5 | few | TRBV21-1 | TGTGCCAGCAGCGAGCCTACCGAGGGTCGAATTAGCAATCAGCCCCAGCATTTT | CASSEPTEGRISNQPQHF
14 | TRBD1 | TRBJ1-1 | - | TRBV2 | TGTGCCAGCAGTGTGACAGGGGCGAACACTGAAGCTTTCTTT | CASSVTGANTEAFF
15 | - | TRBJ1-4 | - | TRBV5-1 | TGCGCCAGCAGCTTGGGGCAGGCTTTGCCTGAAAAACTGTTTTTT | CASSLGQALPEKLFF
16 | TRBD1 | TRBJ2-7 | - | TRBV4-3 | TGCGCCAGCAGCCATTCCGGGACAGGGGAAACCTACGAGCAGTACTTC | CASSHSGTGETYEQYF
15 | TRBD1 | TRBJ1-3 | - | TRBV7-2 | TGTGCCAGCAGCCCGAGGACAGGCTCTGGAAACACCATATATTTT | CASSPRTGSGNTIYF
16 | TRBD1 | TRBJ1-1 | - | TRBV5-6 | TGTGCCAGCAGCCAAAGAATAAAGGACAGGGCAGGTGAAGCTTTCTTT | CASSQRIKDRAGEAFF
15 | - | TRBJ1-2 | - | TRBV6-5 | TGTGCCAGCAGCCGCCGGGCGGGGCGTAACTATGGCTACACCTTC | CASSRRAGRNYGYTF
18 | - | TRBJ2-3 | once | TRBV4-3 | TGCGCCAGCAGCCCCTCTCCAGTCCGGGCGGGTCCAAGCGATACGCAGTATTTT | CASSPSPVRAGPSDTQYF
15 | TRBD2 | TRBJ2-7 | - | TRBV27 | TGTGCCAGCAGTTTTTCGAGTAGCGGGGACTACGAGCAGTACTTC | CASSFSSSGDYEQYF
13 | TRBD1 | TRBJ2-7 | - | TRBV5-8 | TGTGCCAGCAGCTTCAGGGGGACCTACGAGCAGTACTTC | CASSFRGTYEQYF
13 | - | TRBJ2-2 | - | TRBV19 | TGTGCCAGTCAACGGAGGAACACCGGGGAGCTGTTTTTT | CASQRRNTGELFF
15 | TRBD1 | TRBJ2-1 | few | TRBV6-6 | TGTGCCAGCAGTCCCGGGACAGGGGTCTACAATGAGCAGTTCTTC | CASSPGTGVYNEQFF
17 | TRBD2 | TRBJ2-2 | - | TRBV27 | TGTGCCAGCAGTTCCTACCGACTAGCGGGAAACACCGGGGAGCTGTTTTTT | CASSSYRLAGNTGELFF
13 | TRBD2 | TRBJ2-1 | - | TRBV29-1 | TGCAGCCCCATAGCGGGGGGAGGGAATGAGCAGTTCTTC | CSPIAGGGNEQFF
16 | TRBD1 | TRBJ1-6 | - | TRBV4-3 | TGCGCCAGCAGCCATCTTGACAGGGGATATAATTCACCCCTCCACTTT | CASSHLDRGYNSPLHF
13 | - | TRBJ1-1 | - | TRBV30 | TGTGCCTGGAGTGTACAGGAGAACACTGAAGCTTTCTTT | CAWSVQENTEAFF
14 | TRBD1 | TRBJ1-4 | few | TRBV6-5 | TGTGCCAGCAGTCCTTACAGGGGGGGGGAAAAACTGTTTTTT | CASSPYRGGEKLFF
11 | - | TRBJ2-7 | - | TRBV30 | TGTGCCCTATGGAGAGATTACGAGCAGTACTTC | CALWRDYEQYF
12 | - | TRBJ2-3 | - | TRBV19 | TGTGCCAGTAGGCAAGTCGGCGACAGGCAGTATTTT | CASRQVGDRQYF
14 | TRBD1 | TRBJ1-1 | - | TRBV6-5 | TGTGCCACCAGTAGACAGGGAGGTAACACTGAAGCTTTCTTT | CATSRQGGNTEAFF
13 | - | TRBJ2-1 | - | TRBV11-2 | TGTGCCAGCAGCACGAACAGAATTAATGAGCAGTTCTTC | CASSTNRINEQFF
13 | - | TRBJ2-3 | - | TRBV10-2 | TGCGCCAGCAGTGACGGCGGGGCAGATACGCAGTATTTT | CASSDGGADTQYF
15 | TRBD1 | TRBJ2-7 | - | TRBV19 | TGTGCCAGTAGTATAGGACAGGGCGCAGCCTACGAGCAGTACTTC | CASSIGQGAAYEQYF